The clone carrying this TCR beta chain was counted between two and nine times. Its matching antigen is unknown. The entry originates in a study of spatial heterogeneity in lung cancer. Study summary: Raw reads contained each unique TCR and UMI combination more than ten times on average.

Study conclusions and caveats: Tumor mutation counts were tracked by expanded intratumoral alpha and beta TCR counts.

Time point of the sample: sample taken at primary tumor resection. The donor group consisted of roughly 76 patients who had untreated, early-stage non-small cell lung cancer. Unsorted whole RNA from tumor, nontumor lung or frozen PBMC underwent sequencing. One entry per CDR3 protein results from TCRdb running MiXCR on the 5' RACE reads. Of more than 25,000 distinct CDR3 sequences listed, roughly 7.1% are singletons. The source of this sequence is a male donor with early-stage non-small cell lung cancer. Sequenced here: lung tumor tissue, sampled at surgery.

CDR3 sequence (DNA): TGTGCCAGCAGTTACTCCGGGACAGCTCTTGGGCATAAAGTTGGCTACACCTTC. Amino acid sequence: CASSYSGTALGHKVGYTF. V usage is TRBV6-5 and J usage is TRBJ1-2; 7 nucleotides align to TRBD1. CDR3 size: 18 residues. With V trimmed by 0 bases and J by 7 bases, 17 bases remained unmatched. Germline V lookup: CDR1 MNHEY, CDR2 SVGAGI.